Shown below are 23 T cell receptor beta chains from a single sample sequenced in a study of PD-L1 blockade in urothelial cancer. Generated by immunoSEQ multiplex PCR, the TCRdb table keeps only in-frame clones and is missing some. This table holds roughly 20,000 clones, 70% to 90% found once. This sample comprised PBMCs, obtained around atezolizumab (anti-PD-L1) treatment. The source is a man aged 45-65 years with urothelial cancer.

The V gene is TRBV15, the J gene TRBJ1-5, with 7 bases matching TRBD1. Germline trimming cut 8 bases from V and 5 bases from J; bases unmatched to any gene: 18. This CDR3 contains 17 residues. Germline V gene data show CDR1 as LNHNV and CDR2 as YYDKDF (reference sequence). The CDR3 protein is CATRQGGTVLLDQPQHF. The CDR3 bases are TGTGCCACCCGACAGGGCGGAACTGTCCTTCTAGATCAGCCCCAGCATTTT.

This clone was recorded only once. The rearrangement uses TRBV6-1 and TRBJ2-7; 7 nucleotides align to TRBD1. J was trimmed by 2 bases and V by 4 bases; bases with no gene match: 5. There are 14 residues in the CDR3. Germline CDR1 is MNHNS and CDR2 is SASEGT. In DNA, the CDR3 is TGTGCCAGCAGTGCGACAGGGACCACCTACGAGCAGTACTTC. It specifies CASSATGTTYEQYF.

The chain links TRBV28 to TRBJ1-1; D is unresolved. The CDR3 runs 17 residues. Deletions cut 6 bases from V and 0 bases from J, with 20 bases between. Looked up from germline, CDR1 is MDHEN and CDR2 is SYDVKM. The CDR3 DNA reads TGTGCCAGCAGATCCGAACCATTTCCCAACTTGAACACTGAAGCTTTCTTT. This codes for CASRSEPFPNLNTEAFF.

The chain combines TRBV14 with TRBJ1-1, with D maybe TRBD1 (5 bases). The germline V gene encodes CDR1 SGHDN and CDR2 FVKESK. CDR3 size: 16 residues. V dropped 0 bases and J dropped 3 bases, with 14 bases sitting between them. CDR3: CASSQDIGGAYTEAFF. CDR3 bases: TGTGCCAGCAGCCAAGATATCGGGGGAGCGTACACTGAAGCTTTCTTT. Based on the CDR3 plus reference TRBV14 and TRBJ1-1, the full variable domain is EAGVTQFPSHSVIEKGQTVTLRCDPISGHDNLYWYRRVMGKEIKFLLHFVKESKQDESGMPNNRFLAERTGGTYSTLKVQPAELEDSGVYFCASSQDIGGAYTEAFFGQGTRLTVV.

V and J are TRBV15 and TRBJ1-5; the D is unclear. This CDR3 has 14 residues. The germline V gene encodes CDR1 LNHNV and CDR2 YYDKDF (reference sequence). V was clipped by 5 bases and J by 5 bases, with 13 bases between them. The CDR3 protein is CATSGRLGDQPQHF. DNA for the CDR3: TGTGCCACCAGCGGCAGATTGGGCGATCAGCCCCAGCATTTT.

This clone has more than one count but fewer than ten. The DNA of the CDR3 is TGCGCCAGCACCTATGGGGGCGGAACTGAAGCTTTCTTT. Protein sequence: CASTYGGGTEAFF. The gene calls are TRBV5-1 and TRBJ1-1; perhaps TRBD1 as D (6 bases). The germline CDR1 and CDR2 sequences are SGHRS and YFSETQ. Trimming stripped 6 bases from V and 5 bases from J, with 14 bases between. The CDR3 totals 13 residues.

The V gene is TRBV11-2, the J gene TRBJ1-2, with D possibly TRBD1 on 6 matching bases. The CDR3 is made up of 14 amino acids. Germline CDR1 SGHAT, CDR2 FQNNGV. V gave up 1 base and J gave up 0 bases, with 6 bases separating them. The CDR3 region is CASSLGQANYGYTF. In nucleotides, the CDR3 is TGTGCCAGCAGCTTAGGACAGGCTAACTATGGCTACACCTTC.

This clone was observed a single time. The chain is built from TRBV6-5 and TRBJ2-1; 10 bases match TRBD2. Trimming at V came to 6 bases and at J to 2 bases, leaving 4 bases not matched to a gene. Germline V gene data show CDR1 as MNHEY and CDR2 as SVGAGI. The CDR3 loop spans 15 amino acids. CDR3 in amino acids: CASRLTSGAYNEQFF. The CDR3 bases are TGTGCCAGCAGACTTACTAGCGGGGCCTACAATGAGCAGTTCTTC.

CDR3 DNA: TGCGCCAGCAGCCAAGATCGGGGGGGCCTGAACACCGGGGAGCTGTTTTTT. Translation gives CASSQDRGGLNTGELFF. The V and J genes are TRBV4-1 and TRBJ2-2; 8 bases map to TRBD2. Germline loops: CDR1 MGHRA, CDR2 YSYEKL. The CDR3 extends over 17 amino acids. Germline trimming cut 0 bases from V and 1 base from J; bases unmatched to any gene: 4.

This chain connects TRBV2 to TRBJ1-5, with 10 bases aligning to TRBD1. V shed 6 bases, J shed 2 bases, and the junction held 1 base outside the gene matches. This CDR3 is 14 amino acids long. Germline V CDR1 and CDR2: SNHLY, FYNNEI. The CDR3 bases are TGTGCCAGCAGGGGGACAGGGGGCAATCAGCCCCAGCATTTT. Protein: CASRGTGGNQPQHF.

The CDR3 DNA is TGTGCCAGCAGCTTGGGCACATTAAGCTCCTACGAGCAGTACTTC. This codes for CASSLGTLSSYEQYF. This rearrangement joins TRBV5-4 to TRBJ2-7; D ambiguous. V was clipped by 0 bases and J by 0 bases, with 10 bases between them. The length of the CDR3 is 15 residues. From germline, CDR1 is SGHNT and CDR2 YYREEE (reference sequence).

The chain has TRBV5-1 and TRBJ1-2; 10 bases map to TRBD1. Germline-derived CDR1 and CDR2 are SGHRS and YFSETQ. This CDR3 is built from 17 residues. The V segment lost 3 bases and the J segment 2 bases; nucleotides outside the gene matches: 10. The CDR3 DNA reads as TGCGCCAGCAGCTGGGGGACAGGGGACCCCTCGAACTATGGCTACACCTTC. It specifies CASSWGTGDPSNYGYTF.

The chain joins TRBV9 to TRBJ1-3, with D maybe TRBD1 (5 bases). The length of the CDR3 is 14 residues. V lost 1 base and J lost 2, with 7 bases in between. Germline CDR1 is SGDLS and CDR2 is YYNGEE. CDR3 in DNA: TGTGCCAGCAGCGTAAGGGGCCCTGGAAACACCATATATTTT. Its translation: CASSVRGPGNTIYF.

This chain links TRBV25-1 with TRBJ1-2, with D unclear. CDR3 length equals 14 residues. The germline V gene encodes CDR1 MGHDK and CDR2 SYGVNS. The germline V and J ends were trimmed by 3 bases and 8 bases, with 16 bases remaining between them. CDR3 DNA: TGTGCCAGCAGTGAGGCGGCGGGTAGGCAGGGCTACACCTTC. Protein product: CASSEAAGRQGYTF.

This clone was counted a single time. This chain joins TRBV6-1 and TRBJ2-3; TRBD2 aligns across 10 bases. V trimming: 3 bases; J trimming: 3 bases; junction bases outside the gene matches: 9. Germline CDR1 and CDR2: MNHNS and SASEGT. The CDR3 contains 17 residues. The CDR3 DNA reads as TGTGCCAGCAGTGATAAGCGGGGGGGCCGAATGACAGATACGCAGTATTTT. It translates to CASSDKRGGRMTDTQYF.

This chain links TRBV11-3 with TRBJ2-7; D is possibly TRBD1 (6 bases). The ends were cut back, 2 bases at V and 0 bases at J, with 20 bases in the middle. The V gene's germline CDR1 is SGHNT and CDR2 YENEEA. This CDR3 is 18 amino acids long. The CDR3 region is CASSLSRVEGDSSYEQYF. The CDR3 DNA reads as TGTGCCAGCAGCTTAAGCAGGGTAGAGGGGGATAGCTCCTACGAGCAGTACTTC.

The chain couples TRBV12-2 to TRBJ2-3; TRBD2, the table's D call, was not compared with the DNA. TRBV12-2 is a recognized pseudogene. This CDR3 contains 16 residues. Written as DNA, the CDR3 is TGTGCAAGTCGCTTTTTTAGCGGGAGGCCCACAGATACGCAGTATTTT. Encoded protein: CASRFFSGRPTDTQYF.

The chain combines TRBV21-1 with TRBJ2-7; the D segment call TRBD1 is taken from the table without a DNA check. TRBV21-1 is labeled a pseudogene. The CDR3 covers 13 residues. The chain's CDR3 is CASSRSGDVEQYF. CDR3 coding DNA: TGTGCCAGCAGTCGCTCAGGGGATGTTGAGCAGTACTTC.

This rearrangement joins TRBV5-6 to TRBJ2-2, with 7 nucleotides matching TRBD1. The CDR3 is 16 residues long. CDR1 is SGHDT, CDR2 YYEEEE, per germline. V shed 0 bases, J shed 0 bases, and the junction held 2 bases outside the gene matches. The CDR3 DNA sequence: TGTGCCAGCAGCTTGGCAGACAGGGCGAACACCGGGGAGCTGTTTTTT. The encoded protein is CASSLADRANTGELFF.

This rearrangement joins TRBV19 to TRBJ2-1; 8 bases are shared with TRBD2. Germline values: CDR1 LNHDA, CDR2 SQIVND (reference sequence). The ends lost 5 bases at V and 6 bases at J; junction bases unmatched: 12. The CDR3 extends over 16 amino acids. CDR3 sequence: CASSAVAGGIRNEQFF. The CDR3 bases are TGTGCCAGTAGTGCCGTGGCGGGAGGAATTCGCAATGAGCAGTTCTTC.

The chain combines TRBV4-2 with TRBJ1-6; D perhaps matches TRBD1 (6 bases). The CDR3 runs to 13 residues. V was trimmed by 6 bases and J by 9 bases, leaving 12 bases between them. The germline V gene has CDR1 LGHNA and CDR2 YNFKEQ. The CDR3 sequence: CASRGQESSPLHF. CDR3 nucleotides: TGTGCCAGCAGGGGACAAGAGAGTTCACCCCTCCACTTT.

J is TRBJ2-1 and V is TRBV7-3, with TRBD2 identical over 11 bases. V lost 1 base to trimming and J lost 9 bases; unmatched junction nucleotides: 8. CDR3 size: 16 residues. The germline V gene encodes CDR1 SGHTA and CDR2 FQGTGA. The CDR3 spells CASSLKGLAGGSEQFF. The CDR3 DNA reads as TGTGCCAGCAGCTTAAAGGGTCTAGCGGGGGGCAGTGAGCAGTTCTTC.

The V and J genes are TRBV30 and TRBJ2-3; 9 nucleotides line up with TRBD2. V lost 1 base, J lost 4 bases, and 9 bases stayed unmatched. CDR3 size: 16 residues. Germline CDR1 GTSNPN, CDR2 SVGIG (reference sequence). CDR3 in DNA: TGTGCCTGGAGTGGAGGGCGGGGGGGCCGCGCAGATACGCAGTATTTT. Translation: CAWSGGRGGRADTQYF.